The 24 T cell receptor beta chains below were found in one sample sequenced in a study of T cell responses to AZD1222 COVID-19 vaccine. Generated by immunoSEQ multiplex PCR, the TCRdb table keeps only in-frame clones and is missing some. Found here are over 110,000 clones, around nine tenths of them singletons; the top ten hold around 1.7%. The source material was peripheral blood, sampled on day 0 of AZD1222 vaccination. These TCRs come from an adult in good health.

This rearrangement joins TRBV3-1 (or the pseudogene TRBV3-2) to TRBJ1-1; maybe TRBD1 (5 bases). V lost 6 bases, J lost 2 bases, and 7 bases lay in between. CDR1 is LGHDT and CDR2 is YNNKEL in the germline V gene (reference sequence). This CDR3 contains 12 residues. The DNA of the CDR3 is TGTGCCAGCAGGGGGGGAAACACTGAAGCTTTCTTT. It codes for CASRGGNTEAFF.

The gene calls are TRBV7-9 and TRBJ2-4; D may correspond to TRBD1 or TRBD2 (7 bases each). Germline V gene lookup returns CDR1 SEHNR and CDR2 FQNEAQ (reference sequence). The V and J ends lost 1 base and 3 bases respectively, with 13 bases between them. This CDR3 spans 16 amino acids. CDR3 loop: CASSLDTGEGKNIQYF. CDR3 coding DNA: TGTGCCAGCAGCTTAGACACAGGGGAGGGCAAAAACATTCAGTACTTC.

The chain links TRBV19 to TRBJ2-3; 9 bases align to TRBD2. With 3 bases clipped from V and 2 bases from J, the junction kept 6 bases outside the gene matches. CDR1 and CDR2 from the germline V gene are LNHDA and SQIVND (reference sequence). The CDR3 runs to 16 residues. The CDR3 sequence is CASSMVAGVSTDTQYF. Here the CDR3 DNA reads TGTGCCAGTAGTATGGTAGCGGGAGTATCCACAGATACGCAGTATTTT.

The rearrangement uses TRBV28 and TRBJ1-2, with unresolved D. Trimming removed 3 bases from V and 4 bases from J, with 9 bases in between. The germline gives CDR1 MDHEN, CDR2 SYDVKM. The CDR3 loop spans 13 amino acids. This chain's CDR3 is CASSFRHFYGYTF. CDR3 in DNA: TGTGCCAGCAGTTTCAGACATTTCTATGGCTACACCTTC.

The J gene is TRBJ2-6, the V gene TRBV19; 8 nucleotides match TRBD2. The ends lost 6 bases at V and 1 base at J; junction bases unmatched: 5. There are 16 residues in the CDR3. Germline values: CDR1 LNHDA, CDR2 SQIVND (reference sequence). The CDR3 reads CASSSAGASGANVLTF. The CDR3 DNA reads as TGTGCCAGTAGCTCAGCGGGGGCATCTGGGGCCAACGTCCTGACTTTC.

This chain connects TRBV24-1 to TRBJ1-6; the D is unclear. V was shortened by 4 bases and J by 11 bases, with 20 bases between the two germline ends. CDR3 length equals 16 residues. CDR1 and CDR2 from the germline V gene are KGHDR and SFDVKD. In DNA, the CDR3 is TGTGCCACCAGTGACCTGAAGACACCCGATCAAACACCCCTCCACTTT. Its translation: CATSDLKTPDQTPLHF.

This rearrangement joins TRBV5-4 to TRBJ2-2; 7 bases align to TRBD2. Germline lookup yields CDR1 SGHNT and CDR2 YYREEE (reference sequence). The CDR3 has 14 amino acids. Unmatched junction bases numbered 6, after V lost 2 bases and J lost 8 bases. DNA of the CDR3: TGTGCCAGCAGCTTCAAAGGCGGGAGTGGGGAGCTGTTTTTT. It yields the protein CASSFKGGSGELFF.

V and J are TRBV5-1 and TRBJ2-7; D is unresolved. Germline CDR1 SGHRS, CDR2 YFSETQ. The CDR3 covers 14 residues. Trimming removed 4 bases from V and 1 base from J, with 12 bases in between. The CDR3 loop reads CASSPEGRSYEQYF. The CDR3 coding sequence is TGCGCCAGCAGCCCAGAAGGCAGATCCTACGAGCAGTACTTC. The full variable domain, in which reference TRBV5-1 and TRBJ2-7 provide the parts outside the CDR3, is KAGVTQTPRYLIKTRGQQVTLSCSPISGHRSVSWYQQTPGQGLQFLFEYFSETQRNKGNFPGRFSGRQFSNSRSEMNVSTLELGDSALYLCASSPEGRSYEQYFGPGTRLTVT.

The rearrangement uses TRBV28 and TRBJ2-7; possibly TRBD1 for D (6 bases). Germline CDR1 reads MDHEN; CDR2 reads SYDVKM. The CDR3 has 15 amino acids. Trimming removed 5 bases at V and 6 bases at J, with 20 bases between. The CDR3 spells CASSPHRGGSFEQYF. CDR3 DNA: TGTGCCAGCAGTCCCCACAGAGGGGGTAGTTTCGAGCAGTACTTC.

V usage is TRBV6-5 and J usage is TRBJ2-1; 10 nucleotides match TRBD2. The V gene's germline CDR1 is MNHEY and CDR2 SVGAGI. There are 16 residues in the CDR3. The trim removed 4 bases at V and 2 bases at J, leaving 5 bases unmatched. This chain's CDR3 is CASSSRGLAAYNEQFF. Here the CDR3 DNA reads TGTGCCAGCAGTTCCCGCGGACTAGCGGCCTACAATGAGCAGTTCTTC.

The rearrangement links TRBV15 to TRBJ2-5, with D hard to call. Germline V gene sequence: CDR1 LNHNV, CDR2 YYDKDF (reference sequence). The CDR3 is 13 residues long. Trimming removed 1 base at V and 4 bases at J, with 7 bases between. CDR3 protein: CATSRAGVETQYF. DNA of the CDR3: TGTGCCACCAGCAGAGCAGGTGTAGAGACCCAGTACTTC.

The J gene is TRBJ1-4, the V gene TRBV6-5; D gene ambiguous. Germline assignment: CDR1 MNHEY and CDR2 SVGAGI. The germline V and J ends were trimmed by 2 bases and 8 bases, with 18 bases remaining between them. The CDR3 runs to 16 residues. CDR3 in DNA: TGTGCCAGCAGTTACGGTCCGACCCTTACTTACGAAAAACTGTTTTTT. Translation gives CASSYGPTLTYEKLFF.

The chain combines TRBV19 with TRBJ2-2, with D perhaps matching TRBD2 (5 bases). CDR1 and CDR2 (germline): LNHDA, SQIVND (reference sequence). CDR3 length: 14 residues. Trimming removed 10 bases at V and 0 bases at J, with 12 bases between. The CDR3 protein is CATGIGANTGELFF. CDR3 DNA sequence: TGTGCCACTGGCATCGGGGCGAACACCGGGGAGCTGTTTTTT. Full variable domain (missing parts from reference TRBV19 and TRBJ2-2): DGGITQSPKYLFRKEGQNVTLSCEQNLNHDAMYWYRQDPGQGLRLIYYSQIVNDFQKGDIAEGYSVSREKKESFPLTVTSAQKNPTAFYLCATGIGANTGELFFGEGSRLTVL.

The V call is TRBV7-9, the J call TRBJ2-1; weak D call: TRBD2 (6 bases). The ends were cut back, 1 base at V and 3 bases at J, with 13 bases in the middle. Germline V gene sequence: CDR1 SEHNR, CDR2 FQNEAQ (reference sequence). CDR3 length equals 16 residues. The CDR3 DNA sequence: TGTGCCAGCAGCTTAGATGCTAGCGCCATCTACAATGAGCAGTTCTTC. The encoded protein is CASSLDASAIYNEQFF.

This chain joins TRBV7-6 and TRBJ1-1, with a possible D match to TRBD1 (6 bases). V was clipped by 4 bases and J by 4 bases, with 13 bases between them. Germline V gene sequence: CDR1 SGHVS, CDR2 FNYEAQ. This CDR3 is 14 amino acids long. CDR3 DNA sequence: TGTGCCAGCAGCTGGGGGCAGGGAGGCACTGAAGCTTTCTTT. Translating gives CASSWGQGGTEAFF. Full variable domain (missing parts from reference TRBV7-6 and TRBJ1-1): GAGVSQSPRYKVTKRGQDVALRCDPISGHVSLYWYRQALGQGPEFLTYFNYEAQQDKSGLPNDRFSAERPEGSISTLTIQRTEQRDSAMYRCASSWGQGGTEAFFGQGTRLTVV.

V is TRBV21-1 and J is TRBJ1-1. TRBV21-1 represents a pseudogene. There are 11 residues in the CDR3. The CDR3 DNA reads as TGTGCCAGCAGCCCGGAGGGTGAAGCTTTCTTT. Protein product: CASSPEGEAFF.

J is TRBJ1-1 and V is TRBV29-1; D gene ambiguous. In germline, CDR1 is SQVTM, CDR2 ANQGSEA. The CDR3 runs 12 residues. This CDR3 reads CRVYGPGNEAFF. The CDR3 DNA follows: TGCAGGGTCTACGGGCCGGGAAATGAAGCTTTCTTT.

The chain has TRBV18 and TRBJ2-7; D is unclear. The CDR3 contains 13 residues. V was clipped by 1 base and J by 1 base, with 5 bases between them. Germline loops: CDR1 KGHSH, CDR2 LQKENI. CDR3 bases: TGTGCCAGCTCACCACGCCTTTCCTACGAGCAGTACTTC. Translated, it gives CASSPRLSYEQYF. Together with reference TRBV18 and TRBJ2-7, the CDR3 gives the full variable domain: NAGVMQNPRHLVRRRGQEARLRCSPMKGHSHVYWYRQLPEEGLKFMVYLQKENIIDESGMPKERFSAEFPKEGPSILRIQQVVRGDSAAYFCASSPRLSYEQYFGPGTRLTVT.

The V call is TRBV12-5, the J call TRBJ2-5, with D tentatively TRBD1 (6 bases). The CDR3 totals 15 residues. V lost 6 bases, J lost 1 base, and 15 bases lay in between. Looked up from germline, CDR1 is LGHNT and CDR2 is FRNRAP. The CDR3 protein is CASGPYRQAQETQYF. The CDR3 region has the DNA TGTGCTAGTGGACCTTACCGACAGGCCCAAGAGACCCAGTACTTC. The whole variable domain, remainder taken from reference TRBV12-5 and TRBJ2-5, is DARVTQTPRHKVTEMGQEVTMRCQPILGHNTVFWYRQTMMQGLELLAYFRNRAPLDDSGMPKDRFSAEMPDATLATLKIQPSEPRDSAVYFCASGPYRQAQETQYFGPGTRLLVL.

This clone has a single count. This rearrangement joins TRBV9 to TRBJ1-2; D is unclear. This CDR3 comprises 13 residues. Germline-derived CDR1 and CDR2 are SGDLS and YYNGEE. V gave up 0 bases and J gave up 13 bases, with 16 bases separating them. CDR3 amino acids: CASSVASPRSFTF. The CDR3 nucleotides read TGTGCCAGCAGCGTAGCTTCCCCTCGCAGCTTCACCTTC.

This chain links TRBV5-4 with TRBJ1-3; TRBD1 matches 9 bases. CDR1 SGHNT and CDR2 YYREEE come from the germline V gene (reference sequence). V dropped 7 bases and J dropped 8; count of bases not matched to a gene: 13. The CDR3 has 15 amino acids. The CDR3 protein is CASGGGQGVIDTIYF. The CDR3 region has the DNA TGTGCCAGCGGGGGGGGACAGGGTGTGATAGACACCATATATTTT.

The chain joins TRBV27 to TRBJ1-1, with TRBD1 as a possible D gene (6 bases). The CDR3 runs to 15 residues. The V gene lost 0 bases and the J gene lost 1 base, with 9 bases spanning the gap. Germline V gives CDR1 MNHEY, CDR2 SMNVEV (reference sequence). CDR3 in amino acids: CASSLSAGANTEAFF. The CDR3 DNA follows: TGTGCCAGCAGTTTATCGGCGGGGGCGAACACTGAAGCTTTCTTT.

This rearrangement joins TRBV4-1 to TRBJ2-7; D not resolved. The CDR3 is 14 residues long. The V end lost 5 bases, the J end lost 2 bases, and 13 bases lay between the germline ends. Germline-derived CDR1 and CDR2 are MGHRA and YSYEKL. The CDR3 DNA reads TGCGCCAGCAGCGAACGGGTTGCAACCTACGAGCAGTACTTC. It translates to CASSERVATYEQYF.

The gene calls are TRBV2 and TRBJ1-6, with TRBD1 as a possible D gene (6 bases). Germline V gene data show CDR1 as SNHLY and CDR2 as FYNNEI. V lost 10 bases to trimming and J lost 10 bases, with 20 bases between them. This CDR3 region has 14 residues. CDR3 amino acids: CATGPQGPGSPLHF. Written as DNA, the CDR3 is TGTGCCACCGGACCCCAGGGGCCGGGATCACCCCTCCACTTT.